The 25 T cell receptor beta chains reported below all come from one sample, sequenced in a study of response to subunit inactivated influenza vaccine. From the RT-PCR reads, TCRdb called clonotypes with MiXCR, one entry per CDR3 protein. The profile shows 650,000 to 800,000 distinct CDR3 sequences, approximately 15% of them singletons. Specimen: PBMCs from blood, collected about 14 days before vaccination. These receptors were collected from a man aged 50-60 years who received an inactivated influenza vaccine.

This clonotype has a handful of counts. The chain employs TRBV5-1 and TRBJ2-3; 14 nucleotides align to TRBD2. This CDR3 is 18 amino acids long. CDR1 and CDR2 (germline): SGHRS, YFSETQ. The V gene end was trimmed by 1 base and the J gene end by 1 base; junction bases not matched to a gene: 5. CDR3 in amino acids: CASSLYGTSGGGTDTQYF. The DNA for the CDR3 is TGCGCCAGCAGCTTGTATGGGACTAGCGGGGGTGGCACAGATACGCAGTATTTT.

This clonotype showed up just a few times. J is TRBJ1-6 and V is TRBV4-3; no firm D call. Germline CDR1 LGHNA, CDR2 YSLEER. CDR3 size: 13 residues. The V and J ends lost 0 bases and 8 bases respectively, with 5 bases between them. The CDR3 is CASSQDWDSPLHF. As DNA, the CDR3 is TGCGCCAGCAGCCAAGATTGGGATTCACCCCTCCACTTT.

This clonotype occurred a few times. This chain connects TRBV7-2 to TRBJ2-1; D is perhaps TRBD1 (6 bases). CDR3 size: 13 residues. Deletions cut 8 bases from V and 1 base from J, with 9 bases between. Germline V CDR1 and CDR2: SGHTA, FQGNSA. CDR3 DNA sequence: TGTGCCAGCGGGGGCGGGTCCTACAATGAGCAGTTCTTC. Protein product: CASGGGSYNEQFF.

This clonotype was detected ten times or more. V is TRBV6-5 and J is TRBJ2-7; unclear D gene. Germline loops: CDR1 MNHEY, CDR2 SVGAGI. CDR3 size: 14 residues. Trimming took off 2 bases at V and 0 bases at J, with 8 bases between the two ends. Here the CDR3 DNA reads TGTGCCAGCAGTTACGTAGACGGCTCCTACGAGCAGTACTTC. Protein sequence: CASSYVDGSYEQYF.

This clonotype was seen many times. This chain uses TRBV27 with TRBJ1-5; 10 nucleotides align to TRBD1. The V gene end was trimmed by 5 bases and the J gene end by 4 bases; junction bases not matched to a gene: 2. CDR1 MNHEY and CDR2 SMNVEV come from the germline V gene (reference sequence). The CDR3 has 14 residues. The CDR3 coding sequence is TGTGCCAGCAGTCGACAGGGGGCGAATCAGCCCCAGCATTTT. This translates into CASSRQGANQPQHF.

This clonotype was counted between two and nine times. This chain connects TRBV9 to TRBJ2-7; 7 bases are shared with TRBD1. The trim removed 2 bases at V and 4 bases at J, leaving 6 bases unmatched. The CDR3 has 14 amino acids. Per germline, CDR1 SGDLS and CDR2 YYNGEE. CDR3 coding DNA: TGTGCCAGCAGCGTCTCCGGGACAGCATACGAGCAGTACTTC. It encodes CASSVSGTAYEQYF.

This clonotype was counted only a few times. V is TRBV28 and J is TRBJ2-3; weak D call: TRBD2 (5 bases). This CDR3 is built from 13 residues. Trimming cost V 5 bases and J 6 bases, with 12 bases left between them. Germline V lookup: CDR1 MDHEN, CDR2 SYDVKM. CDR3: CASSLPGEDTQYF. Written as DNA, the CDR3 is TGTGCCAGCAGTCTCCCCGGGGAGGATACGCAGTATTTT. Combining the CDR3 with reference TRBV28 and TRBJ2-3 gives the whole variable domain DVKVTQSSRYLVKRTGEKVFLECVQDMDHENMFWYRQDPGLGLRLIYFSYDVKMKEKGDIPEGYSVSREKKERFSLILESASTNQTSMYLCASSLPGEDTQYFGPGTRLTVL.

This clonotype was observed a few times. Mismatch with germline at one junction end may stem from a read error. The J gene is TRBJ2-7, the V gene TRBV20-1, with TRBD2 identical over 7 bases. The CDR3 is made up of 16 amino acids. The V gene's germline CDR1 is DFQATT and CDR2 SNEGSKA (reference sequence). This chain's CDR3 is CCASLLARSLFYEQYF. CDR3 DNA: TGCTGTGCTAGTCTACTAGCGCGAAGCCTCTTCTACGAGCAGTACTTC.

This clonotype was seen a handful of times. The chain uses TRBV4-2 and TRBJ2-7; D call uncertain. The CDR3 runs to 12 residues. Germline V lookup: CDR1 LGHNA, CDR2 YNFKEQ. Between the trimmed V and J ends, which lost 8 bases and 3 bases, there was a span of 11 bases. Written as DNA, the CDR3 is TGTGCCAGCGGTGGCAGTATCTACGAGCAGTACTTC. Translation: CASGGSIYEQYF.

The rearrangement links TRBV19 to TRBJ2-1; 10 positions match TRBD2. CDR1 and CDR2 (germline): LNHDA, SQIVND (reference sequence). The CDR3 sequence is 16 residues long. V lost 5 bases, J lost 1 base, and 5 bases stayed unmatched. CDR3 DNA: TGTGCCAGTAGTGACCTAGCGGGAGTATCCTACAATGAGCAGTTCTTC. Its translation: CASSDLAGVSYNEQFF.

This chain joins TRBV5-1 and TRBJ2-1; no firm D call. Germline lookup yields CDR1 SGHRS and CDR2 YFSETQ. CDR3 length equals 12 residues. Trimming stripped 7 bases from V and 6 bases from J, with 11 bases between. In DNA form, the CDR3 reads TGCGCCAGCCTTGACCCTTCCAATGAGCAGTTCTTC. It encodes CASLDPSNEQFF.

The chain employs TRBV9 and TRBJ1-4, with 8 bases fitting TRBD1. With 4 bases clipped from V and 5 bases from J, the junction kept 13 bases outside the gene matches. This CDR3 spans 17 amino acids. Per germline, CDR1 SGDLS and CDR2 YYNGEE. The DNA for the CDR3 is TGTGCCAGCAGCTCTGGTGACAGGGGTGGCTCGAATGAAAAACTGTTTTTT. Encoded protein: CASSSGDRGGSNEKLFF.

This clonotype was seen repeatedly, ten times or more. CDR3 amino acids: CASSYSGGRAKNIQYF. CDR3 coding DNA: TGTGCCAGCAGCTATTCGGGGGGGCGGGCCAAAAACATTCAGTACTTC. The chain carries TRBV7-2 and TRBJ2-4, with 8 positions matching TRBD2. V shed 4 bases, J shed 1 base, and the junction held 6 bases outside the gene matches. The CDR3 has 16 residues. CDR1 SGHTA and CDR2 FQGNSA come from the germline V gene. The full variable domain, in which reference TRBV7-2 and TRBJ2-4 provide the parts outside the CDR3, is GAGVSQSPSNKVTEKGKDVELRCDPISGHTALYWYRQSLGQGLEFLIYFQGNSAPDKSGLPSDRFSAERTGGSVSTLTIQRTQQEDSAVYLCASSYSGGRAKNIQYFGAGTRLSVL.

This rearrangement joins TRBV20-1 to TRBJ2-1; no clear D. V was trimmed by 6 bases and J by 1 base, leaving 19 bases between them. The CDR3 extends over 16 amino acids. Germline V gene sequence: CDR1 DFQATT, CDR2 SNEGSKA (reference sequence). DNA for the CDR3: TGCAGTGCCCTTCCCCCTCCCTCTGTGTCCTACAATGAGCAGTTCTTC. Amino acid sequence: CSALPPPSVSYNEQFF.

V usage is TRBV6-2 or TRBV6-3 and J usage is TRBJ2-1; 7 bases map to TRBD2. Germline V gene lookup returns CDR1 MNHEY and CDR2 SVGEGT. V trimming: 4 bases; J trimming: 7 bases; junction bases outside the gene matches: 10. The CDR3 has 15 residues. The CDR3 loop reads CASSFGAGAGNEQFF. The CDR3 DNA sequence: TGTGCCAGCAGTTTCGGGGCGGGAGCAGGTAATGAGCAGTTCTTC.

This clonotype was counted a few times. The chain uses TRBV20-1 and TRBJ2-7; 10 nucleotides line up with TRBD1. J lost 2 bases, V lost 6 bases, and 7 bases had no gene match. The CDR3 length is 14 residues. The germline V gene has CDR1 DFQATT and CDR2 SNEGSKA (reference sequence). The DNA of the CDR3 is TGCAGTGCGGCGGGACAGGGGCCAACCTACGAGCAGTACTTC. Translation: CSAAGQGPTYEQYF.

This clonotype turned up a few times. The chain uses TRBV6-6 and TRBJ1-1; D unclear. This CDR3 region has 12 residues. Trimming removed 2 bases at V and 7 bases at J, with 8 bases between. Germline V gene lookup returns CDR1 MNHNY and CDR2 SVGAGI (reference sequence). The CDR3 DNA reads TGTGCCAGCAGTTACACACAGATTGAAGCTTTCTTT. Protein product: CASSYTQIEAFF.

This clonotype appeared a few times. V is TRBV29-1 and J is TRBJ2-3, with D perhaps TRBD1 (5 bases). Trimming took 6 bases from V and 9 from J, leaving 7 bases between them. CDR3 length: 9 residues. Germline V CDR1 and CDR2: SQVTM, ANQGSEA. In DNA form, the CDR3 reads TGCAGCGTCCAGGGCACGCAGTATTTT. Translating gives CSVQGTQYF.

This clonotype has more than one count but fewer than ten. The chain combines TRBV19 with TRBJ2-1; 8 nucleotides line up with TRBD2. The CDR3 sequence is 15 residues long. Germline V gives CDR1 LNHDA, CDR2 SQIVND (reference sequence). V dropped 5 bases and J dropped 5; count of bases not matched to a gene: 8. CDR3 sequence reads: CASSPPGLGNNEQFF. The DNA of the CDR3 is TGTGCCAGTAGTCCTCCGGGACTAGGGAACAATGAGCAGTTCTTC.

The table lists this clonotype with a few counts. CDR3 protein: CAGGGGLLTGANVLTF. In DNA, the CDR3 is TGTGCCGGCGGGGGAGGGTTGCTGACTGGGGCCAACGTCCTGACTTTC. The chain links TRBV10-3 to TRBJ2-6; 7 bases are shared with TRBD2. The germline gives CDR1 ENHRY, CDR2 SYGVKD. This CDR3 contains 16 residues. The V segment lost 11 bases and the J segment 2 bases; nucleotides outside the gene matches: 12.

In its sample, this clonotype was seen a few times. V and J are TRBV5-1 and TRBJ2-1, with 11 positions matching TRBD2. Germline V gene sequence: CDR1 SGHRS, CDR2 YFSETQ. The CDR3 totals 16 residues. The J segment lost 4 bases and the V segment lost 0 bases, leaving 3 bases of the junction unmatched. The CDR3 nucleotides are TGCGCCAGCAGCTTGGAGACTAGCGGGGCTTACAATGAGCAGTTCTTC. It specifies CASSLETSGAYNEQFF.

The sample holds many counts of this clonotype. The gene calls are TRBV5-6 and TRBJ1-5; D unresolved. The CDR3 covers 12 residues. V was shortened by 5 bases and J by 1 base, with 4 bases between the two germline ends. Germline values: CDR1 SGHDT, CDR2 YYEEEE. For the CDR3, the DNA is TGTGCCAGCAGTAGGAGCAATCAGCCCCAGCATTTT. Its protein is CASSRSNQPQHF.

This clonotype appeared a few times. CDR3 sequence: CSAPGWSGLRWQFF. The CDR3 bases are TGCAGTGCCCCTGGCTGGTCAGGACTGCGTTGGCAGTTCTTC. The chain combines TRBV20-1 with TRBJ2-1; TRBD2 might be the D (5 bases). Germline V lookup: CDR1 DFQATT, CDR2 SNEGSKA (reference sequence). This CDR3 comprises 14 residues. V gave up 6 bases and J gave up 12 bases, with 24 bases separating them.

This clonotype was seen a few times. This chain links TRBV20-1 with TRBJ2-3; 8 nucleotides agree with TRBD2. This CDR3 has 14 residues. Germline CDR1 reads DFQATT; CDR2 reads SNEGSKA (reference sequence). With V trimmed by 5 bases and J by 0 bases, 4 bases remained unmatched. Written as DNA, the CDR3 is TGCAGTGCTCTTGGACTAGCTAGCACAGATACGCAGTATTTT. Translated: CSALGLASTDTQYF.

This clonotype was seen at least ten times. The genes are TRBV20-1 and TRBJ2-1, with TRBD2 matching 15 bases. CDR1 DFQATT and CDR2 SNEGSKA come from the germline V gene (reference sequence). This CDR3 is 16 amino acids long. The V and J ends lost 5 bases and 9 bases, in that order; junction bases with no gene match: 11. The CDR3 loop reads CSADGLAGGPSGEQFF. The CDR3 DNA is TGCAGTGCTGATGGACTAGCGGGAGGGCCTAGTGGTGAGCAGTTCTTC.